This TCR beta chain was obtained from a study of blood T cell repertoires in COVID-19. With regard to this clone: One end of the junction is discordant with germline, which a read error may explain.

How the authors handled the data: Amplified reference gene primers provided the basis for estimating nucleated cell counts. The table came from immunoSEQ multiplex PCR; TCRdb's copy has only in-frame clones and leaves some out. Clone size and V and J calls were adopted from that table, with D and trimming inferred from the DNA. The sample has approximately 440,000 clones, approximately 88% seen once. CDR1 SNHLY and CDR2 FYNNEI come from the germline V gene. The CDR3 extends over 12 amino acids. The sample consisted of peripheral blood. This receptor was identified in a woman aged 45-65 years with COVID-19, enrolled during active disease. The chain combines TRBV2 with TRBJ2-7; possibly TRBD2 for D (5 bases). In DNA, the CDR3 is TGTGCCAGCACAACGGCTAGCCCTCTCACACACTTC. This gives the protein CASTTASPLTHF.